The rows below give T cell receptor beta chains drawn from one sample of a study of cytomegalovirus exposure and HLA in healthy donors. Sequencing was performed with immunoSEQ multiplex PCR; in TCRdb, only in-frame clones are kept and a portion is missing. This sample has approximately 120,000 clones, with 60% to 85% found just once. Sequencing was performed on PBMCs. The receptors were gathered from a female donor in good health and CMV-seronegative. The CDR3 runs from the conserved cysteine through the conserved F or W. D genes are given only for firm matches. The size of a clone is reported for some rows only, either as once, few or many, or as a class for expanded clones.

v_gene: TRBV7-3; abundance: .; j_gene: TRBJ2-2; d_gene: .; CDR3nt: TGTGCCAGCAGCCAAGATAGCGGGGAGCTGTTTTTT; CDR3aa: CASSQDSGELFF
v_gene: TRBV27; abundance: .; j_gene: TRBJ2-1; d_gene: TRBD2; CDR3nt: TGTGCCAGCAGCCCTGCTATAGCGGGGTTTTGGGATGAGCAGTTCTTC; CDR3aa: CASSPAIAGFWDEQFF
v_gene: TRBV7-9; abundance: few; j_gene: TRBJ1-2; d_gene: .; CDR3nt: TGTGCCGGGAGATACCTCGATGGCTACACCTTC; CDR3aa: CAGRYLDGYTF
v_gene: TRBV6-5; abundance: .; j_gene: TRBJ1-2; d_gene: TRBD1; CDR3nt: TGTGCCAGCAGTTATCTAACAGGGGGCTATGGCTACACCTTC; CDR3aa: CASSYLTGGYGYTF
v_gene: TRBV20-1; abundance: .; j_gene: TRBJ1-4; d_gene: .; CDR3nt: TGCAGTGCTGTAGGGGGTGAAAAACTGTTTTTT; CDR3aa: CSAVGGEKLFF
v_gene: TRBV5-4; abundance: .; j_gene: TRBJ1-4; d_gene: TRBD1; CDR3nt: TGTGCCATCAGCAACAGGGGGGACGAAAAACTGTTTTTT; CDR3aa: CAISNRGDEKLFF
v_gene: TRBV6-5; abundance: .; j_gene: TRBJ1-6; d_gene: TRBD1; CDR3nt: TGTGCCGTCAGGGGGAGGACCAATAATTCACCCCTCCACTTT; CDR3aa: CAVRGRTNNSPLHF
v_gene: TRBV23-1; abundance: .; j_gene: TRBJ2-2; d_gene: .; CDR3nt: TGCGCCAGAGACGGTTGGCGGGGTGGCGACACCGGGGAGCTGTTTTTT; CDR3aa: CARDGWRGGDTGELFF
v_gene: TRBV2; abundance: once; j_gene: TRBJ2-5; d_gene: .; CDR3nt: TGTGCCAGCAGTGCAGTTGAAGAGACCCAGTACTTC; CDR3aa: CASSAVEETQYF
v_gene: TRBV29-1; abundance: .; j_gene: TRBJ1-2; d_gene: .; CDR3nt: TGCAGCGTTGATGCAGGGGCCGGGTATGGCTACACCTTC; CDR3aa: CSVDAGAGYGYTF
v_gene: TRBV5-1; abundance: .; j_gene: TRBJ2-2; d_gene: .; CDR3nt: TGCGCCAGCAGCCCAGACGGGACCGGGGAGCTGTTTTTT; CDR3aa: CASSPDGTGELFF
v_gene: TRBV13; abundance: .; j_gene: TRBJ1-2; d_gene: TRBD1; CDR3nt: TGTGCCAGCAGCTTTGGGGAACAGGGGTACTATGGCTACACCTTC; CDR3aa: CASSFGEQGYYGYTF
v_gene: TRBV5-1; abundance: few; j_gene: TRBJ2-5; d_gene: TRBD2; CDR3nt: TGCGCCAGCAGCGAAACTAGCGGAGTACCCCAAGAGACCCAGTACTTC; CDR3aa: CASSETSGVPQETQYF
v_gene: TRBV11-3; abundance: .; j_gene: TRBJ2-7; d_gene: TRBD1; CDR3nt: TGTGCCAGCAGCTTCGGGACAGCCTACGAGCAGTACTTC; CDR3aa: CASSFGTAYEQYF
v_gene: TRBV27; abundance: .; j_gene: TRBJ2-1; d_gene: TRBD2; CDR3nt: TGTGCCAGCAGGGTTTTCGGGGGGGCCTTCGAGCAGTTCTTC; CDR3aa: CASRVFGGAFEQFF
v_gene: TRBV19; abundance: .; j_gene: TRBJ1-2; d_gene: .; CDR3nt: TGTGCCAGTAGTCGAGAGGGAGGGAATGGCTACACCTTC; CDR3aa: CASSREGGNGYTF
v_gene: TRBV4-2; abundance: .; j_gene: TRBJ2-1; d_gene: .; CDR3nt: TGTGCCAGCAGCCAAGTCGGCGGGCAGTCGTATGAGCAGTTCTTC; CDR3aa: CASSQVGGQSYEQFF